A selection of T cell receptor beta chains follows, all from one sample in a study of T cell responses to AZD1222 COVID-19 vaccine. Generated by immunoSEQ multiplex PCR, the TCRdb table keeps only in-frame clones and is missing some. The sample comprises roughly 150,000 clones, around 93% of which are singletons, and 2.3% rests with the top ten. The starting material was peripheral blood, obtained on day 0 of AZD1222 vaccination. All receptors derive from an adult in good health. Both conserved end residues are part of each CDR3. A D gene is named only where the DNA matches it firmly. Not every row has a clone size; where given, it reads once, few, many or a size class.

cdr3_aa	cdr3_nt	d_call	v_call	j_call	clone_size
CASRLLADPQETQYF	TGCGCCAGCAGGCTACTAGCGGACCCCCAAGAGACCCAGTACTTC	TRBD2	TRBV5-1	TRBJ2-5	NA
CASSYSGRSDEQYF	TGTGCCAGCAGTTATAGCGGGAGGTCCGACGAGCAGTACTTC	TRBD2	TRBV6-6	TRBJ2-7	medium-sized
CASSPGATNEKLFF	TGCGCCAGCAGCCCCGGGGCAACTAATGAAAAACTGTTTTTT	NA	TRBV5-1	TRBJ1-4	NA
CASSQEKGVRSPLHF	TGCGCCAGCAGCCAAGAGAAGGGGGTTCGTTCACCCCTCCACTTT	NA	TRBV4-1	TRBJ1-6	NA
CASSRGQYEQYF	TGTGCCAGCAGCCGCGGACAGTATGAGCAGTACTTC	NA	TRBV7-9	TRBJ2-7	NA
CSASQGGEQYF	TGCAGCGCCTCACAAGGCGGCGAGCAGTACTTC	NA	TRBV29-1	TRBJ2-7	few
CATSDPKDRALYGYTF	TGTGCCACCAGTGATCCTAAGGACAGGGCGCTCTATGGCTACACCTTC	TRBD1	TRBV24-1	TRBJ1-2	NA
CATRDSGNNNEQFF	TGTGCCACCCGGGACTCCGGAAATAACAATGAGCAGTTCTTC	NA	TRBV10-3	TRBJ2-1	NA
CASSPVGGSGYTF	TGTGCCAGCAGCCCAGTCGGGGGCTCCGGCTACACCTTC	NA	TRBV6-5	TRBJ1-2	NA
CASSPRGGAGERTDTQYF	TGTGCCAGCAGCCCTAGGGGTGGCGCGGGAGAGAGGACAGATACGCAGTATTTT	TRBD2	TRBV5-4	TRBJ2-3	NA
CASSFWSGLGETQYF	TGTGCCAGCAGTTTTTGGTCAGGCCTTGGAGAGACCCAGTACTTC	NA	TRBV27	TRBJ2-5	NA
CASSIPTGANTGELFF	TGTGCCAGCAGCATCCCGACAGGCGCGAACACCGGGGAGCTGTTTTTT	NA	TRBV7-8	TRBJ2-2	once
CASSLAGQAGGYTF	TGTGCCAGCAGCTTAGCGGGACAGGCGGGTGGCTACACCTTC	TRBD1	TRBV7-9	TRBJ1-2	NA
CASSQRVPGDSGELFF	TGTGCCAGCAGCCAACGCGTCCCAGGGGACAGCGGGGAGCTGTTTTTT	TRBD1	TRBV3-1/TRBV3-2	TRBJ2-2	NA
CASSSGLLTDTQYF	TGCGCCAGCAGCTCTGGACTGCTCACAGATACGCAGTATTTT	NA	TRBV5-1	TRBJ2-3	NA
CASSVGPSGNTGELFF	TGTGCCAGCAGCGTAGGCCCTAGCGGGAACACCGGGGAGCTGTTTTTT	TRBD2	TRBV9	TRBJ2-2	NA
CASQRGLGQPQHF	TGTGCCAGTCAAAGGGGGTTGGGTCAGCCCCAGCATTTT	NA	TRBV19	TRBJ1-5	NA
CASSLTGFGQPRETQYF	TGTGCCAGCAGCTTAACTGGATTTGGGCAGCCCAGGGAGACCCAGTACTTC	NA	TRBV7-2	TRBJ2-5	few
CASTHLGVGKNIQYF	TGTGCCAGCACCCACCTAGGGGTGGGCAAAAACATTCAGTACTTC	NA	TRBV27	TRBJ2-4	NA
CASNPGGATEQYF	TGTGCCAGCAACCCAGGCGGCGCGACCGAGCAGTACTTC	NA	TRBV7-9	TRBJ2-7	NA
CASTRTPNYGYTF	TGTGCCAGCACTAGGACACCTAACTATGGCTACACCTTC	NA	TRBV27	TRBJ1-2	NA
CASSPSSGGQEEQFF	TGTGCCAGCTCACCGTCTAGCGGGGGCCAAGAGGAGCAGTTCTTC	TRBD2	TRBV18	TRBJ2-1	NA
CASSDIDSNQPQHF	TGTGCCAGCAGCGACATCGACAGCAATCAGCCCCAGCATTTT	NA	TRBV7-9	TRBJ1-5	NA
CASSLDQGAAGNTIYF	TGTGCCAGCAGCTTAGATCAGGGGGCGGCGGGAAACACCATATATTTT	TRBD1	TRBV7-8	TRBJ1-3	NA
CASSLAGAGETQYF	TGTGCCAGCAGCTTAGCGGGAGCGGGAGAGACCCAGTACTTC	NA	TRBV7-9	TRBJ2-5	NA
CASSPYRVATNEKLFF	TGTGCCAGCAGCCCGTACAGGGTTGCAACTAATGAAAAACTGTTTTTT	NA	TRBV4-2	TRBJ1-4	NA
CASSQSLPPDATNEKLFF	TGTGCCAGCAGCCAATCGCTACCGCCAGATGCAACTAATGAAAAACTGTTTTTT	NA	TRBV16	TRBJ1-4	once
CASIPSGNSYEQYF	TGTGCCAGCATACCCTCCGGGAACTCCTACGAGCAGTACTTC	NA	TRBV27	TRBJ2-7	few
CASRKSGTPSYEQYF	TGCGCCAGCAGAAAGTCCGGGACCCCTTCCTACGAGCAGTACTTC	NA	TRBV10-2	TRBJ2-7	NA
CSVELREIYGYTF	TGCAGCGTTGAGCTCAGGGAAATCTATGGCTACACCTTC	NA	TRBV29-1	TRBJ1-2	NA
CASSRPGQPHSGNTIYF	TGTGCCAGCTCACGCCCGGGACAGCCTCACTCTGGAAACACCATATATTTT	TRBD1	TRBV18	TRBJ1-3	NA
CASSGRLAGVTGELFF	TGTGCCAGTAGTGGGAGACTAGCGGGAGTCACCGGGGAGCTGTTTTTT	TRBD2	TRBV19	TRBJ2-2	NA
CAWATTGTPTYNSPLHF	TGTGCCTGGGCAACGACCGGGACACCCACGTATAATTCACCCCTCCACTTT	NA	TRBV30	TRBJ1-6	once
CASSLAVGNQPQHF	TGTGCCAGCAGCTTGGCGGTTGGAAATCAGCCCCAGCATTTT	NA	TRBV5-5	TRBJ1-5	NA
CASSVRQGSGTGELFF	TGTGCCAGCAGCGTTAGACAGGGCTCGGGCACCGGGGAGCTGTTTTTT	TRBD1	TRBV9	TRBJ2-2	NA
CASSFEGNGYTF	TGTGCCAGCAGTTTCGAGGGAAATGGCTACACCTTC	NA	TRBV12-3/TRBV12-4	TRBJ1-2	NA
CASSGDSYGYTF	TGTGCCAGCAGCGGAGACAGCTATGGCTACACCTTC	NA	TRBV28	TRBJ1-2	NA
CASSPSWGIEAFF	TGTGCCAGCTCACCATCTTGGGGAATTGAAGCTTTCTTT	NA	TRBV18	TRBJ1-1	NA
CASSQEDYEQYF	TGTGCCAGCAGCCAAGAAGACTACGAGCAGTACTTC	NA	TRBV4-2	TRBJ2-7	NA
CASSASVGGSTEAFF	TGCGCCAGCAGCGCCTCGGTGGGGGGCAGCACTGAAGCTTTCTTT	NA	TRBV5-1	TRBJ1-1	NA
CASSQVRDNTGELFF	TGCGCCAGCAGCCAAGTGCGGGACAACACCGGGGAGCTGTTTTTT	NA	TRBV4-3	TRBJ2-2	NA
CASNGVGGDRNSPLHF	TGTGCCAGCAATGGGGTGGGGGGAGACAGAAATTCACCCCTCCACTTT	NA	TRBV3-1/TRBV3-2	TRBJ1-6	NA
CAISVDKNIQYF	TGTGCCATCAGTGTCGATAAAAACATTCAGTACTTC	NA	TRBV10-3	TRBJ2-4	NA
CSVETGGIGEAFF	TGCAGCGTTGAGACAGGGGGAATAGGTGAAGCTTTCTTT	TRBD1	TRBV29-1	TRBJ1-1	NA
CASSRTSGESQYF	TGTGCCAGCAGTCGGACTAGCGGGGAGTCGCAGTATTTT	TRBD2	TRBV7-2	TRBJ2-3	NA
CAISGRDRVDGYTF	TGTGCCATCAGTGGCCGGGACAGGGTCGATGGCTACACCTTC	TRBD1	TRBV10-3	TRBJ1-2	NA
CAISESTLRAF	TGTGCCATCAGTGAGTCGACTCTGAGGGCCTTC	NA	TRBV10-3	TRBJ1-2	NA
CASRNRRDTSYEQYF	TGTGCCAGCAGGAACCGGCGGGACACCTCCTACGAGCAGTACTTC	NA	TRBV6-5	TRBJ2-7	NA
CASSYALLPQHF	TGTGCCAGCAGTTATGCCCTCCTCCCCCAGCATTTT	NA	TRBV6-2/TRBV6-3	TRBJ1-5	NA
CASSLRGGYTF	TGTGCCAGCAGTTTACGGGGGGGCTACACCTTC	NA	TRBV12-3/TRBV12-4	TRBJ1-2	few
CASSQLGSGKPEAFF	TGCGCCAGCAGCCAATTAGGTTCGGGTAAACCTGAAGCTTTCTTT	NA	TRBV4-1	TRBJ1-1	NA
CASSLASYDSPLHF	TGTGCCAGCAGCTTAGCCAGCTATGATTCACCCCTCCACTTT	NA	TRBV7-2	TRBJ1-6	NA
CASSSHESRGPGYTF	TGTGCCAGCAGTTCGCATGAAAGCAGGGGGCCGGGCTACACCTTC	TRBD1	TRBV6-5	TRBJ1-2	NA